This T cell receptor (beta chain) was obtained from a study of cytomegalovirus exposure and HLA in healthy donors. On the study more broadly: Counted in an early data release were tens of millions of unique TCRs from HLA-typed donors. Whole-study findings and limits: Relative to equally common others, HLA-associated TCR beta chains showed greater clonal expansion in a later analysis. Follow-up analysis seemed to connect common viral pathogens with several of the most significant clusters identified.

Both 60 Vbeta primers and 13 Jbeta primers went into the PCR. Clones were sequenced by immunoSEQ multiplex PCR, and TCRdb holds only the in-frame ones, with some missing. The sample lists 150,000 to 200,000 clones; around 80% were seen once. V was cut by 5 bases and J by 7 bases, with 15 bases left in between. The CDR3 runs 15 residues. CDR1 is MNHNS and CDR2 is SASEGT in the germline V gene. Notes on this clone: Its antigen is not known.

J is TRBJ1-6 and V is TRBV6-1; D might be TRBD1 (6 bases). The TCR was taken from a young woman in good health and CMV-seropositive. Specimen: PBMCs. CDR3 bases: TGTGCCAGCAGTTCGGCGGGGGGGGCGAATTCACCCCTCCACTTT. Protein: CASSSAGGANSPLHF.